This T cell receptor (beta chain) was documented in a study of blood T cell repertoires in COVID-19. Study details: The origin of the acute and convalescent COVID-19 samples was the United States, Italy and Spain.

This CDR3 has 10 amino acids. The V gene lost 3 bases and the J gene lost 7 bases, with 6 bases spanning the gap. Germline CDR1 is DFQATT and CDR2 is SNEGSKA (reference sequence). Produced via immunoSEQ multiplex PCR; TCRdb's table is partial and in-frame only. The sample consists of 72,000 or so clones, 90% of them appearing once. The sample consisted of peripheral blood. This receptor was obtained from a woman of 80 years or more with acute or convalescent COVID-19. The chain carries TRBV20-1 and TRBJ1-1; TRBD1 might be the D (5 bases). In nucleotides, the CDR3 is TGCAGTGCTAGTGACAGTGAAGCTTTCTTT. This gives the protein CSASDSEAFF.